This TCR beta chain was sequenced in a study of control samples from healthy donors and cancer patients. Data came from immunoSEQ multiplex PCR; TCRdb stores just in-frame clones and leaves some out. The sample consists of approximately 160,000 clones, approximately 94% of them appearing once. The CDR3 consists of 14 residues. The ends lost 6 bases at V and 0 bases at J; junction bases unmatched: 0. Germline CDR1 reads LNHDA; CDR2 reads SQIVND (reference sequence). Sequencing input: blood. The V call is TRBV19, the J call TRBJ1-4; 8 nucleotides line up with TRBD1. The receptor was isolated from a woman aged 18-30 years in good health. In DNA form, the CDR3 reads TGTGCCAGTAGGGACAGGGCAACTAATGAAAAACTGTTTTTT. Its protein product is CASRDRATNEKLFF.